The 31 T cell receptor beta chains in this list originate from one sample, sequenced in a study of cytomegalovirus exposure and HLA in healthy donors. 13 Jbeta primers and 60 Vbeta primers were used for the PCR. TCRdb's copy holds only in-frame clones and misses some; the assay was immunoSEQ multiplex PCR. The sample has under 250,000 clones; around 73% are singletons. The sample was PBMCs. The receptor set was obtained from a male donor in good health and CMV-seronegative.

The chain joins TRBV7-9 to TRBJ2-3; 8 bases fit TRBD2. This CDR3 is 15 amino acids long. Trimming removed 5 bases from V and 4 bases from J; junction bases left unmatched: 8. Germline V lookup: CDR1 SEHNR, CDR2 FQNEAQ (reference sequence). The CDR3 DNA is TGTGCCAGCAGCCCCGGCGGACTAGCAGCAGATACGCAGTATTTT. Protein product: CASSPGGLAADTQYF.

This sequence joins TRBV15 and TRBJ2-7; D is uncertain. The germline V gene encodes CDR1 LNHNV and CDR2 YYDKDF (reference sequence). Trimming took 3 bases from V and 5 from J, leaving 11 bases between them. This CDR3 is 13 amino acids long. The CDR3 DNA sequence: TGTGCCACCAGCAGGACACTGGGCAACGAGCAGTACTTC. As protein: CATSRTLGNEQYF.

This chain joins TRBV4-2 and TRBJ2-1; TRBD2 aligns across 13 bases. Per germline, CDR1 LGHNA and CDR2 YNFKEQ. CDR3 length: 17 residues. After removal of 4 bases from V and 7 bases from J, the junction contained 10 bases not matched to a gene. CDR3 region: CASSRSLATSGRNEQFF. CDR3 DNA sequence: TGTGCCAGCAGCCGATCTTTAGCGACTAGCGGGAGGAATGAGCAGTTCTTC.

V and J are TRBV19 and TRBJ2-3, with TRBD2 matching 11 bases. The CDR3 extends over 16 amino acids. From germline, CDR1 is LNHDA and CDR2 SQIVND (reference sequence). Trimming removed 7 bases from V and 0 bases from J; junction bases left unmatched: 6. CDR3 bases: TGTGCCAGTATGGGGGGACTAGCGGCTAGCACAGATACGCAGTATTTT. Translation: CASMGGLAASTDTQYF.

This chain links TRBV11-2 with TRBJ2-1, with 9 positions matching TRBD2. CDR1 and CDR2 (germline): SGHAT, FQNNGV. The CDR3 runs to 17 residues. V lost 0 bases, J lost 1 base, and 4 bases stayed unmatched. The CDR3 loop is CASSLEGLAGSYNEQFF. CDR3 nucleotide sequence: TGTGCCAGCAGCTTAGAAGGGCTAGCGGGGTCCTACAATGAGCAGTTCTTC.

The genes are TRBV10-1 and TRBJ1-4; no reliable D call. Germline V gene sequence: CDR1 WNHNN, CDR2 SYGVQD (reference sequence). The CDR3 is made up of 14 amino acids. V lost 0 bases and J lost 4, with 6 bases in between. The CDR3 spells CASSESNGNEKLFF. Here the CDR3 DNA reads TGCGCCAGCAGTGAGTCGAACGGTAATGAAAAACTGTTTTTT.

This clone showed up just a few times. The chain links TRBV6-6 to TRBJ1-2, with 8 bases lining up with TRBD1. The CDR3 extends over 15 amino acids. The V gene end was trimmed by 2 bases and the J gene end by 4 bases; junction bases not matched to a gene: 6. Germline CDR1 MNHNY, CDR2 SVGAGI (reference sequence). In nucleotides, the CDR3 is TGTGCCAGCAGTTACGCCCGGGACAGGTTCTATGGCTACACCTTC. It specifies CASSYARDRFYGYTF.

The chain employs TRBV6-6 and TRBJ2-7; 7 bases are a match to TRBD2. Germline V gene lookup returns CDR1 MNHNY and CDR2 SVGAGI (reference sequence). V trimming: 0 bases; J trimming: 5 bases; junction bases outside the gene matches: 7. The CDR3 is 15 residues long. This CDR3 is CASSYSVGGPNEQYF. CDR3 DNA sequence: TGTGCCAGCAGTTACTCGGTGGGAGGGCCAAACGAGCAGTACTTC.

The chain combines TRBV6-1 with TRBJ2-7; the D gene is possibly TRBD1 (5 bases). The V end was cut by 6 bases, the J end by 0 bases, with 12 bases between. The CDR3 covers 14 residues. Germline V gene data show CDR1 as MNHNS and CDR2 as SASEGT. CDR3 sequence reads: CASSLTVPSYEQYF. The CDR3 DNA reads TGTGCCAGCAGCTTGACAGTGCCCTCCTACGAGCAGTACTTC.

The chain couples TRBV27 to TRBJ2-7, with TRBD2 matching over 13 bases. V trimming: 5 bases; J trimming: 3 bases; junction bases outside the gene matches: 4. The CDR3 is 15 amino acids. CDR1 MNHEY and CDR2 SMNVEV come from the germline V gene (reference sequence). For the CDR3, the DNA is TGTGCCAGCAGTGGGACTAGCGGGATGATCTACGAGCAGTACTTC. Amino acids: CASSGTSGMIYEQYF.

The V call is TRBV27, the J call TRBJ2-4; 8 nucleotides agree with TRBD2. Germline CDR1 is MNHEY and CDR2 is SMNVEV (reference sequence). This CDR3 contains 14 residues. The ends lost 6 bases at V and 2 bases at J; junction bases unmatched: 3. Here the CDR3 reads CASSSGGSKNIQYF. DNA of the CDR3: TGTGCCAGCAGCTCGGGGGGGTCCAAAAACATTCAGTACTTC.

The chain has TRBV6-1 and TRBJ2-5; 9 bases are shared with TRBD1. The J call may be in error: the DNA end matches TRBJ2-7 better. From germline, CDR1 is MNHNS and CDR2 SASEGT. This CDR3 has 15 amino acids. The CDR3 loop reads CASSGGTGPFYEQYF. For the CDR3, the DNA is TGTGCCAGCAGTGGAGGGACAGGGCCTTTCTACGAGCAGTACTTC.

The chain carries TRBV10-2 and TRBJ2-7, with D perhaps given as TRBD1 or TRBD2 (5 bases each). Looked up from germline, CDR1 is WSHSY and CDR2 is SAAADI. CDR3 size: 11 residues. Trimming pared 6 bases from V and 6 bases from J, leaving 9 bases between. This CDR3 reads CASRERGEQYF. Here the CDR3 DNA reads TGCGCCAGCAGAGAGAGGGGCGAGCAGTACTTC.

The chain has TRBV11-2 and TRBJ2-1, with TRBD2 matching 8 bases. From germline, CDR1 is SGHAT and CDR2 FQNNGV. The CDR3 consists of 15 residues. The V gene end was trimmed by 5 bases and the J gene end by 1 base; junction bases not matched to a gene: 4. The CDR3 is CASSPTSESYNEQFF. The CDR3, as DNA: TGTGCCAGCAGCCCGACTAGCGAGTCCTACAATGAGCAGTTCTTC.

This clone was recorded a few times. DNA of the CDR3: TGTGCCAGTAGTCCGGGAATGCCTGAAGCTTTCTTT. Translation gives CASSPGMPEAFF. The chain carries TRBV19 and TRBJ1-1; D gene uncertain. Trimming removed 5 bases from V and 6 bases from J, with 10 bases in between. The germline V gene has CDR1 LNHDA and CDR2 SQIVND (reference sequence). The CDR3 is made up of 12 amino acids.

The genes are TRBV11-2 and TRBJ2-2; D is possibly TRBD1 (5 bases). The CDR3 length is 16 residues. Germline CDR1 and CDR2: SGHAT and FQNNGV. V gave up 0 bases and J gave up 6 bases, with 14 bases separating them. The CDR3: CASSLDARVIAGELFF. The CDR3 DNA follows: TGTGCCAGCAGCTTAGATGCCAGGGTAATAGCCGGGGAGCTGTTTTTT.

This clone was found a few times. The CDR3, as DNA: TGTGCCAGTAGTATCTCGGCAGGCGGGGGCTATGGCTACACCTTC. Protein sequence: CASSISAGGGYGYTF. The genes are TRBV19 and TRBJ1-2; a weak D match, TRBD1 (5 bases). This CDR3 is 15 amino acids long. Trimming removed 3 bases from V and 4 bases from J, with 15 bases in between. Germline CDR1 and CDR2: LNHDA and SQIVND (reference sequence).

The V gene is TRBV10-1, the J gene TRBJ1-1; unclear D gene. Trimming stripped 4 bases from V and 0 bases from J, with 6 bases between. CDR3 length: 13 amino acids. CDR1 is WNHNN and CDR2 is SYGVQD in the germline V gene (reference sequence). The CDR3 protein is CASSADMNTEAFF. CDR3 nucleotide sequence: TGCGCCAGCAGTGCAGACATGAACACTGAAGCTTTCTTT.

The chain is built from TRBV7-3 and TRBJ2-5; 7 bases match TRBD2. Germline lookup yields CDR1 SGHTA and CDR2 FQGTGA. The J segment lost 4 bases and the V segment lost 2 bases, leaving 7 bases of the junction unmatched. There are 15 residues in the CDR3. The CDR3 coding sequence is TGTGCCAGCAGCTTAGGCGCTAGCGGTATAGAGACCCAGTACTTC. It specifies CASSLGASGIETQYF.

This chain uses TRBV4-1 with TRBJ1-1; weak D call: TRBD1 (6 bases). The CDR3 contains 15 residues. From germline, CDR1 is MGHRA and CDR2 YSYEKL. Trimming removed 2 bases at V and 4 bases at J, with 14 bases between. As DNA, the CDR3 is TGCGCCAGCAGCCAATTACAGGGATTGGTCACTGAAGCTTTCTTT. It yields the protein CASSQLQGLVTEAFF.

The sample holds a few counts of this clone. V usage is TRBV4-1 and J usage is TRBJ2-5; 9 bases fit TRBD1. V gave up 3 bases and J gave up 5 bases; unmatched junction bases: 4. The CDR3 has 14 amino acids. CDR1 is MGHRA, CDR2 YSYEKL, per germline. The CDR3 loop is CASSQGQGFETQYF. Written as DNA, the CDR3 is TGCGCCAGCAGCCAGGGACAGGGTTTTGAGACCCAGTACTTC.

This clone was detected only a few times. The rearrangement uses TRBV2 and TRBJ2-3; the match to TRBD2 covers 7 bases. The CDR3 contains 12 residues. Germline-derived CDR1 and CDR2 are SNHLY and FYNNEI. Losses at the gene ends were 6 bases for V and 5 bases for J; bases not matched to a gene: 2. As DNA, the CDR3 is TGTGCCAGCAGGAGGGAGGGAGATACGCAGTATTTT. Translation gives CASRREGDTQYF.

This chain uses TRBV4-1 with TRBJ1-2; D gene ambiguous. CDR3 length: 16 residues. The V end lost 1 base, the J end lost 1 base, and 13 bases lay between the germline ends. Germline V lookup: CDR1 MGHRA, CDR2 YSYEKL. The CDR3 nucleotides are TGCGCCAGCAGCCAAGCGGAGCAGTGGAGTAACTATGGCTACACCTTC. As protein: CASSQAEQWSNYGYTF.

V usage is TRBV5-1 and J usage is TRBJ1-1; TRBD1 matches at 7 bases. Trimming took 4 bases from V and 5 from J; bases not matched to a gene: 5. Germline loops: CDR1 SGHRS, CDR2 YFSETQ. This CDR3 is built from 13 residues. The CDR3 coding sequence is TGCGCCAGCAGCGAGACAGGGAGGACTGAAGCTTTCTTT. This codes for CASSETGRTEAFF.

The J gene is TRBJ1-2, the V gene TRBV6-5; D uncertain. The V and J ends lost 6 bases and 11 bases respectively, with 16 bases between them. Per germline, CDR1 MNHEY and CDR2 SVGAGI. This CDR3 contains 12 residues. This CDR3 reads CASSPRSGRYTF. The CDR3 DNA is TGTGCCAGCAGCCCCCGATCTGGGAGGTACACCTTC.

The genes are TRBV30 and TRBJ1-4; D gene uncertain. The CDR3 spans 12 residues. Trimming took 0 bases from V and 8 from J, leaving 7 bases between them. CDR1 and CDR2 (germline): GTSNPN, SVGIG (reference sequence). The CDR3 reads CAWSVTEEKLFF. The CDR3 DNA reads TGTGCCTGGAGTGTAACAGAAGAAAAACTGTTTTTT.

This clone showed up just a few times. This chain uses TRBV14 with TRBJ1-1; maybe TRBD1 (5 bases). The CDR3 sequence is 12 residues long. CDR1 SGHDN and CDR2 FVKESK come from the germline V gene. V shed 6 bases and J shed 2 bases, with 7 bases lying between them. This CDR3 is CASRDRNTEAFF. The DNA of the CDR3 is TGTGCCAGCAGAGACAGAAACACTGAAGCTTTCTTT.

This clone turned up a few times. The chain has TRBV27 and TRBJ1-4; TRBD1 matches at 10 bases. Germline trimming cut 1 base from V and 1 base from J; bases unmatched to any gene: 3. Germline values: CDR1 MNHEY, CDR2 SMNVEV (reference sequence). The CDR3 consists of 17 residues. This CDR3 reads CASSLLTGGLTNEKLFF. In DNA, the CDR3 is TGTGCCAGCAGTTTATTGACAGGGGGCCTAACTAATGAAAAACTGTTTTTT.

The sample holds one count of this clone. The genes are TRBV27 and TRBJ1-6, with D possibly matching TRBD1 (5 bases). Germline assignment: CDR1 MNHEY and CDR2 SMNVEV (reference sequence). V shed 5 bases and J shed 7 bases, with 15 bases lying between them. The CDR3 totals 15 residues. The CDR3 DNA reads TGTGCCAGCAGTCTCGTCCGGGACTCAAATTCACCCCTCCACTTT. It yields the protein CASSLVRDSNSPLHF.

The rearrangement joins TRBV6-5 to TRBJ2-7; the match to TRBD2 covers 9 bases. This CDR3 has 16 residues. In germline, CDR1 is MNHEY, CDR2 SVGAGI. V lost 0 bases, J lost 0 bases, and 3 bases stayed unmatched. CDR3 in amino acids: CASSYSGGRGSYEQYF. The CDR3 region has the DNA TGTGCCAGCAGTTACTCGGGCGGGAGGGGCTCCTACGAGCAGTACTTC.

The CDR3 coding sequence is TGTGCCAGTAGTATAAGAGGGATAGGGATGAACACTGAAGCTTTCTTT. It codes for CASSIRGIGMNTEAFF. The V call is TRBV19, the J call TRBJ1-1; no clear D. From germline, CDR1 is LNHDA and CDR2 SQIVND (reference sequence). The CDR3 loop spans 16 amino acids. The V end was cut by 2 bases, the J end by 0 bases, with 13 bases between.